The source of this TCR beta chain is a study of cytomegalovirus exposure and HLA in healthy donors. On this clone itself: What it recognizes is unknown.

Broader study findings: Trimming of TCR beta V- and J-genes showed a link, identified in a later analysis, to a missense DCLRE1C variant. Data from an earlier analysis indicated that most TCR beta V segments were productive either about 87% or about 30% of the time.

At collection, donors were nominally healthy, but unrecorded immune exposures were probable. The V gene end was trimmed by 6 bases and the J gene end by 2 bases; junction bases not matched to a gene: 8. The CDR3 spans 16 residues. The germline V gene encodes CDR1 GTSNPN and CDR2 SVGIG (reference sequence). PCR employed 60 Vbeta and 13 Jbeta primers. Using immunoSEQ multiplex PCR, the repertoire was profiled, and TCRdb retains in-frame clones only, with some absent. The sample holds approximately 40,000 clones, just over 85% seen once. The receptor's source is a woman in her thirties or forties in good health and CMV-seropositive. The source material was PBMCs. J is TRBJ1-6 and V is TRBV30; TRBD1 matches at 9 bases. The CDR3 DNA is TGTGCCTGCCTCGGGACAGGGAGGACCTATAATTCACCCCTCCACTTT. Protein sequence: CACLGTGRTYNSPLHF.